These 29 T cell receptor beta chains came from one sample sequenced in a study of blood T cells in healthy people across ages. Primed by a sample-barcoded 5' primer and a J-beta primer mix, a second PCR proceeded for 7 to 11 cycles. TCRdb redid the calling of the 5' RACE reads with MiXCR, one entry per CDR3 protein. The table shows about 1.1 million distinct CDR3 sequences, with roughly two fifths occurring only once. The sequenced sample was blood. The receptors derive from a man between 18 and 29 years old in good health.

This clonotype was counted only a few times. The V and J genes are TRBV7-9 and TRBJ1-2; TRBD1 might be the D (5 bases). V was pared by 5 bases and J by 5 bases, with 15 bases between. The CDR3 covers 14 residues. Germline V gene data show CDR1 as SEHNR and CDR2 as FQNEAQ (reference sequence). This CDR3 reads CASSNLGGEYGYTF. CDR3 coding DNA: TGTGCCAGCAGCAACCTGGGGGGGGAGTATGGCTACACCTTC.

This clonotype was seen only a few times. This rearrangement joins TRBV7-2 to TRBJ1-5; 8 nucleotides match TRBD1. Trimming at V came to 6 bases and at J to 7 bases, leaving 8 bases not matched to a gene. The CDR3 is made up of 14 amino acids. The germline gives CDR1 SGHTA, CDR2 FQGNSA. This CDR3 is CASSRQGMEQPQHF. In nucleotides, the CDR3 is TGTGCCAGCAGTCGACAGGGGATGGAGCAGCCCCAGCATTTT.

As concerns this clonotype: The junction departs from the called germline gene at one end, perhaps through a read error. The V and J genes are TRBV10-3 and TRBJ2-1; D is possibly TRBD1 or TRBD2 (5 bases each). Per germline, CDR1 ENHRY and CDR2 SYGVKD. The CDR3 is made up of 16 amino acids. CDR3 residues: CAISESRAQEYNGQFF. CDR3 DNA sequence: TGTGCCATCAGTGAGTCGAGGGCACAGGAATACAATGGGCAGTTCTTC.

This clonotype was detected many times. The V and J genes are TRBV5-1 and TRBJ2-1, with D unclear. The ends were cut back, 6 bases at V and 7 bases at J, with 14 bases in the middle. CDR3 size: 13 residues. Germline V gene data show CDR1 as SGHRS and CDR2 as YFSETQ. As DNA, the CDR3 is TGCGCCAGCACAGGTATCGGTCGTAATGAGCAGTTCTTC. This codes for CASTGIGRNEQFF. Using reference TRBV5-1 and TRBJ2-1 for the parts outside the CDR3, the full variable domain is KAGVTQTPRYLIKTRGQQVTLSCSPISGHRSVSWYQQTPGQGLQFLFEYFSETQRNKGNFPGRFSGRQFSNSRSEMNVSTLELGDSALYLCASTGIGRNEQFFGPGTRLTVL.

This clonotype was found a few times. The chain recombines TRBV7-2 with TRBJ1-1, with 8 bases fitting TRBD1. With V trimmed by 0 bases and J by 1 base, 4 bases remained unmatched. Looked up from germline, CDR1 is SGHTA and CDR2 is FQGNSA. The CDR3 is made up of 16 amino acids. The CDR3 nucleotides are TGTGCCAGCAGCTTAGCGGAGGACAGGGAGAACACTGAAGCTTTCTTT. Translating gives CASSLAEDRENTEAFF.

This clonotype occurred many times. The rearrangement uses TRBV7-2 and TRBJ1-1; perhaps TRBD1 as D (6 bases). Germline V CDR1 and CDR2: SGHTA, FQGNSA. The CDR3 has 14 amino acids. Trimming removed 0 bases at V and 6 bases at J, with 11 bases between. CDR3 protein: CASSLAGGGAEAFF. CDR3 DNA sequence: TGTGCCAGCAGCTTAGCGGGGGGCGGGGCTGAAGCTTTCTTT. The full variable domain, completed using reference TRBV7-2 and TRBJ1-1, is GAGVSQSPSNKVTEKGKDVELRCDPISGHTALYWYRQSLGQGLEFLIYFQGNSAPDKSGLPSDRFSAERTGGSVSTLTIQRTQQEDSAVYLCASSLAGGGAEAFFGQGTRLTVV.

The CDR3 DNA reads as TGCGCCAGCAGCCAAGTCGGCGGGGGGGTGGCAGATACGCAGTATTTT. It encodes CASSQVGGGVADTQYF. V usage is TRBV4-3 and J usage is TRBJ2-3, with 9 bases fitting TRBD2. Germline V gene sequence: CDR1 LGHNA, CDR2 YSLEER. V shed 1 base and J 4 bases; nucleotides not matched to a gene: 6. The CDR3 spans 16 residues.

This clonotype appeared a few times. This rearrangement joins TRBV6-6 to TRBJ2-3; D unclear. V lost 5 bases to trimming and J lost 8 bases, with 11 bases between them. The CDR3 spans 12 residues. Germline V gives CDR1 MNHNY, CDR2 SVGAGI (reference sequence). For the CDR3, the DNA is TGTGCCAGCAGTGGGCAGGCCCCTACGCAGTATTTT. Amino acid sequence: CASSGQAPTQYF.

This clonotype occurred a few times. The V call is TRBV5-4, the J call TRBJ2-1; 9 nucleotides match TRBD2. This CDR3 contains 15 residues. CDR1 and CDR2 (germline): SGHNT, YYREEE (reference sequence). The trim removed 1 base at V and 7 bases at J, leaving 6 bases unmatched. The CDR3 bases are TGTGCCAGCAGCTTGCCCGGACTAGCGAGGAATGAGCAGTTCTTC. Its protein product is CASSLPGLARNEQFF.

The chain uses TRBV5-1 and TRBJ1-2; D unresolved. The CDR3 length is 14 residues. V was pared by 6 bases and J by 0 bases, with 12 bases between. The germline gives CDR1 SGHRS, CDR2 YFSETQ. CDR3 amino acids: CASNQRVSNYGYTF. CDR3 nucleotide sequence: TGCGCCAGCAACCAACGGGTCTCTAACTATGGCTACACCTTC.

The chain combines TRBV3-1 with TRBJ2-1; 7 bases are a match to TRBD2. The J call may be in error: the DNA end matches TRBJ2-7 better. CDR3 length: 16 amino acids. Germline V gene lookup returns CDR1 LGHDT and CDR2 YNNKEL (reference sequence). CDR3 sequence: CASSPLADYSYNEQYF. CDR3 coding DNA: TGTGCCAGCAGCCCCCTAGCGGATTACTCCTACAATGAGCAGTACTTC.

In its sample, this clonotype was seen once. The V call is TRBV5-1, the J call TRBJ2-5, with D unclear. V lost 0 bases, J lost 5 bases, and 11 bases lay in between. The germline V gene has CDR1 SGHRS and CDR2 YFSETQ. The CDR3 consists of 14 residues. In DNA form, the CDR3 reads TGCGCCAGCAGCTTGGTGGGCGCTCTGGAGACCCAGTACTTC. It specifies CASSLVGALETQYF.

The gene calls are TRBV6-5 and TRBJ1-5; D is undetermined. The CDR3 has 13 residues. Per the germline V gene, CDR1 is MNHEY and CDR2 is SVGAGI. V was cut by 5 bases and J by 5 bases, with 10 bases left in between. The CDR3 loop reads CASSPNLHQPQHF. The CDR3 bases are TGTGCCAGCAGTCCAAACCTCCATCAGCCCCAGCATTTT.

This clonotype was seen many times. This sequence joins TRBV7-2 and TRBJ2-7, with D perhaps matching TRBD1 (6 bases). Germline CDR1 SGHTA, CDR2 FQGNSA. The V end was cut by 3 bases, the J end by 3 bases, with 12 bases between. The CDR3 runs 14 residues. In DNA, the CDR3 is TGTGCCAGCAGCTTCGACAGGTCACACTACGAGCAGTACTTC. Protein sequence: CASSFDRSHYEQYF.

J is TRBJ2-5 and V is TRBV30; TRBD1 might be the D (6 bases). There are 13 residues in the CDR3. Germline V gene lookup returns CDR1 GTSNPN and CDR2 SVGIG (reference sequence). Trimming left V 5 bases short and J 4 bases short, with 14 bases between. The CDR3 DNA reads TGTGCCTGGGAACGGACAGCAAGAGAGACCCAGTACTTC. It yields the protein CAWERTARETQYF.

A remark on this clonotype: One end of the junction is discordant with germline, which a read error may explain. This sequence joins TRBV10-3 and TRBJ1-2, with 8 bases identical to TRBD1. This CDR3 has 13 residues. Per germline, CDR1 ENHRY and CDR2 SYGVKD. The CDR3 coding sequence is TGTGCCATCAGGACAGGGGACGACTATGGCTGCACCTTC. Translation: CAIRTGDDYGCTF.

This clonotype occurred a few times. The chain employs TRBV7-9 and TRBJ2-7; weak D call: TRBD2 (6 bases). The CDR3 consists of 13 residues. Trimming cost V 4 bases and J 6 bases, with 13 bases left between them. Germline CDR1 SEHNR, CDR2 FQNEAQ (reference sequence). CDR3 sequence: CASSSYVGGEQYF. CDR3 nucleotides: TGTGCCAGCAGCTCCTACGTGGGAGGCGAGCAGTACTTC.

This chain uses TRBV11-2 with TRBJ2-5, with no clear D. The J call may be wrong; the DNA end is better matched by TRBJ2-7. The CDR3 is 16 residues long. Germline V CDR1 and CDR2: SGHAT, FQNNGV. The CDR3 loop is CASSLNSGPVPYEQYF. The CDR3 bases are TGTGCCAGCAGCTTGAATTCAGGCCCCGTTCCCTACGAGCAGTACTTC.

This chain uses TRBV4-2 with TRBJ1-2; D perhaps matches TRBD1 (5 bases). V was clipped by 4 bases and J by 8 bases, with 17 bases between them. Germline V gives CDR1 LGHNA, CDR2 YNFKEQ. There are 14 residues in the CDR3. CDR3 nucleotides: TGTGCCAGCAGCCCCACCGGGGGGATATGGGGCTACACCTTC. It is translated as CASSPTGGIWGYTF.

The V gene is TRBV20-1, the J gene TRBJ1-2, with D perhaps matching TRBD1 (5 bases). Germline-derived CDR1 and CDR2 are DFQATT and SNEGSKA (reference sequence). The V gene lost 5 bases and the J gene lost 8 bases, with 15 bases spanning the gap. The CDR3 contains 12 residues. In DNA form, the CDR3 reads TGCAGTGCTCGGACGGGGGGACGGGGCTACACCTTC. Translation gives CSARTGGRGYTF.

This clonotype was seen a few times. The gene calls are TRBV12-3 or TRBV12-4 and TRBJ2-1; D perhaps matches TRBD1 (5 bases). The CDR3 has 14 amino acids. Trimming took 2 bases from V and 7 from J, leaving 12 bases between them. The CDR3 bases are TGTGCCAGCAGTTTATTGCAGGGTCTTAATGAGCAGTTCTTC. Protein: CASSLLQGLNEQFF.

The chain combines TRBV20-1 with TRBJ2-3; 8 bases map to TRBD2. The CDR3 contains 15 residues. Germline V gives CDR1 DFQATT, CDR2 SNEGSKA (reference sequence). V shed 1 base and J 6 bases; nucleotides not matched to a gene: 9. CDR3 sequence: CSARGGAGAGDTQYF. CDR3 coding DNA: TGCAGTGCTAGAGGAGGAGCGGGGGCCGGGGATACGCAGTATTTT.

V gene TRBV20-1 combines with J gene TRBJ2-7; no firm D call. Deletions cut 1 base from V and 4 bases from J, with 14 bases between. The CDR3 contains 14 residues. Germline-derived CDR1 and CDR2 are DFQATT and SNEGSKA (reference sequence). CDR3 sequence (DNA): TGCAGTGCTAGAGGTTCTAATTATGAATACGAGCAGTACTTC. It is translated as CSARGSNYEYEQYF.

This clonotype came up many times. This chain connects TRBV11-2 to TRBJ2-1; 7 nucleotides align to TRBD2. The CDR3 covers 15 residues. The junction had 7 bases not matched to a gene; V was cut back by 4 bases and J by 4 bases. CDR1 and CDR2 (germline): SGHAT, FQNNGV. This CDR3 is CASSWTSYTYNEQFF. The DNA of the CDR3 is TGTGCCAGCAGCTGGACTAGTTATACTTACAATGAGCAGTTCTTC.

This clonotype occurred a few times. V gene TRBV4-1 combines with J gene TRBJ1-4, with D possibly being TRBD1 (6 bases). In germline, CDR1 is MGHRA, CDR2 YSYEKL. This CDR3 has 15 residues. The ends were cut back, 4 bases at V and 0 bases at J, with 9 bases in the middle. CDR3 amino acids: CASSPGTSTNEKLFF. In DNA, the CDR3 is TGCGCCAGCAGCCCTGGGACATCAACTAATGAAAAACTGTTTTTT.

As regards this clonotype: The junction and the germline gene differ at one end; a read error may be behind it. The V gene is TRBV12-3 or TRBV12-4, the J gene TRBJ1-1, with D unclear. The CDR3 extends over 14 amino acids. CDR3 residues: CASSAGRARTEAFF. The CDR3 DNA follows: TGTGCGAGCAGTGCGGGGAGGGCGAGGACTGAAGCTTTCTTT.

V usage is TRBV20-1 and J usage is TRBJ1-5; D might be TRBD1 (5 bases). The CDR3 spans 13 residues. Germline assignment: CDR1 DFQATT and CDR2 SNEGSKA (reference sequence). V was shortened by 5 bases and J by 1 base, with 9 bases between the two germline ends. DNA of the CDR3: TGCAGTGCTCTCCGGGGGAGCAATCAGCCCCAGCATTTT. This sequence encodes CSALRGSNQPQHF.

This rearrangement joins TRBV10-3 to TRBJ2-1; 7 bases align to TRBD2. The CDR3 loop spans 14 amino acids. V lost 10 bases, J lost 5 bases, and 11 bases stayed unmatched. CDR1 ENHRY and CDR2 SYGVKD come from the germline V gene. DNA for the CDR3: TGTGCCACCGGGTCGGCGGGGGTCAACAATGAGCAGTTCTTC. It translates to CATGSAGVNNEQFF.

This clonotype was seen a handful of times. This chain joins TRBV5-1 and TRBJ2-4; a possible D gene is TRBD1 (5 bases). The assigned J gene may be wrong: the sequence end matches TRBJ2-7 better. This CDR3 has 14 residues. Germline loops: CDR1 SGHRS, CDR2 YFSETQ. The CDR3 loop reads CASSLETASYEQYF. The CDR3, as DNA: TGCGCCAGCAGCTTGGAGACAGCATCCTACGAGCAGTACTTC.